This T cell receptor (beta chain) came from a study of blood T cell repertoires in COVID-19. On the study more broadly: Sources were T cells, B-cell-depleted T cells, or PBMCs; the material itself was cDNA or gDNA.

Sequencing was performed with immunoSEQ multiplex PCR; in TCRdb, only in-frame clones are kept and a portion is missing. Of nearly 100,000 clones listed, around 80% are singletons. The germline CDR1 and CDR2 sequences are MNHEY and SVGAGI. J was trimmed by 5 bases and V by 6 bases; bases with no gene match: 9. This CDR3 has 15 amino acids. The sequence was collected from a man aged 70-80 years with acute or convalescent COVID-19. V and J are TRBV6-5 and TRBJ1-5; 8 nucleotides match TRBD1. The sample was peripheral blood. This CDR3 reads CASSPTGAEYQPQHF. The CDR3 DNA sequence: TGTGCCAGCAGCCCGACAGGGGCCGAGTATCAGCCCCAGCATTTT.